The 29 T cell receptor beta chains listed next were all sequenced from one sample in a study of T cell repertoires in cytomegalovirus infection. One entry per CDR3 protein, called by TCRdb with MiXCR from the reads. The sample records about 250,000 distinct CDR3 sequences, over 15% being singletons. Material for sequencing was CD8+ T cells from PBMCs. These receptors all come from a human donor in good health (CMV status not recorded). Some clones in this sample may be carry-over from other donors' samples.

This clonotype was found a few times. The V call is TRBV20-1, the J call TRBJ2-5; 9 bases fit TRBD1. With 3 bases clipped from V and 5 bases from J, the junction kept 10 bases outside the gene matches. Germline CDR1 is DFQATT and CDR2 is SNEGSKA (reference sequence). This CDR3 has 15 amino acids. CDR3: CSARGPGQGWETQYF. CDR3 coding DNA: TGCAGTGCTAGGGGTCCGGGACAGGGATGGGAGACCCAGTACTTC.

Ten or more counts support this clonotype. CDR3 in amino acids: CASSPTRDTANTGELFF. The CDR3 coding sequence is TGTGCCAGCAGTCCTACTCGAGATACTGCGAACACCGGGGAGCTGTTTTTT. The chain has TRBV6-2 or TRBV6-3 and TRBJ2-2; D gene unclear. Germline V gives CDR1 MNHEY, CDR2 SVGEGT. Trimming took 5 bases from V and 0 from J, leaving 16 bases between them. CDR3 size: 17 residues.

The gene calls are TRBV29-1 and TRBJ2-3; 10 bases are shared with TRBD1. Germline CDR1 and CDR2: SQVTM and ANQGSEA. This CDR3 spans 16 amino acids. V lost 5 bases and J lost 1; bases outside the gene matches: 9. The CDR3 region has the DNA TGCAGCGTTATGGGAGAGACAGGGGGCCGCACAGATACGCAGTATTTT. This sequence encodes CSVMGETGGRTDTQYF.

Remarks on this clonotype: One base away lies a much larger clone, so this may be a sequencing read error. The rearrangement uses TRBV7-6 and TRBJ2-1; the D is unclear. The CDR3 is 16 amino acids. Germline CDR1 and CDR2: SGHVS and FNYEAQ. CDR3 sequence reads: CVSSLDPALSYNEQFF. CDR3 coding DNA: TGTGTCAGCAGCTTAGACCCCGCCCTCTCCTACAATGAGCAGTTCTTC.

A few counts support this clonotype. The CDR3 sequence: CASSRSDTGELFF. As DNA, the CDR3 is TGTGCCAGCAGCCGAAGTGACACCGGGGAGCTGTTTTTT. V usage is TRBV28 and J usage is TRBJ2-2; D not certain. This CDR3 contains 13 residues. The V and J ends lost 6 bases and 3 bases respectively, with 8 bases between them. Germline V gene data show CDR1 as MDHEN and CDR2 as SYDVKM. Combining the CDR3 with reference TRBV28 and TRBJ2-2 gives the whole variable domain DVKVTQSSRYLVKRTGEKVFLECVQDMDHENMFWYRQDPGLGLRLIYFSYDVKMKEKGDIPEGYSVSREKKERFSLILESASTNQTSMYLCASSRSDTGELFFGEGSRLTVL.

This clonotype has more than one count but fewer than ten. The genes are TRBV20-1 and TRBJ1-2; no clear D gene. Germline assignment: CDR1 DFQATT and CDR2 SNEGSKA (reference sequence). The CDR3 consists of 13 residues. Trimming left V 0 bases short and J 7 bases short, with 12 bases between. CDR3 coding DNA: TGCAGTGCTAGAGATCAAAGAGGGCCTGGCTACACCTTC. Its protein is CSARDQRGPGYTF.

This chain connects TRBV19 to TRBJ1-1, with TRBD1 as a possible D gene (6 bases). Deletions cut 5 bases from V and 6 bases from J, with 19 bases between. The CDR3 extends over 15 amino acids. Germline-derived CDR1 and CDR2 are LNHDA and SQIVND (reference sequence). The CDR3 region has the DNA TGTGCCAGTAGTGTCCCCGTACAGGGTGGGCCTGAAGCTTTCTTT. This encodes CASSVPVQGGPEAFF.

This clonotype was counted a few times. The J gene is TRBJ2-7, the V gene TRBV11-2, with D possibly being TRBD1 (6 bases). Germline CDR1 reads SGHAT; CDR2 reads FQNNGV. Between the trimmed V and J ends, which lost 1 base and 3 bases, there was a span of 13 bases. The CDR3 is 15 residues long. The CDR3 loop reads CASSLATGPFYEQYF. The CDR3 DNA reads TGTGCCAGCAGCTTAGCGACAGGACCTTTCTACGAGCAGTACTTC.

V usage is TRBV4-1 and J usage is TRBJ2-5, with a possible D match to TRBD1 (5 bases). V lost 0 bases to trimming and J lost 2 bases, with 7 bases between them. This CDR3 spans 14 amino acids. Germline V gene lookup returns CDR1 MGHRA and CDR2 YSYEKL. CDR3 sequence: CASSQDAGQETQYF. The CDR3 DNA reads as TGCGCCAGCAGCCAAGACGCAGGGCAAGAGACCCAGTACTTC.

V gene TRBV2 combines with J gene TRBJ1-4; 7 bases are shared with TRBD1. This CDR3 contains 20 residues. V was pared by 4 bases and J by 8 bases, with 25 bases of the junction left unmatched. CDR1 SNHLY and CDR2 FYNNEI come from the germline V gene. The CDR3 sequence is CASSVTNPVQGVGMGEKLFF. CDR3 sequence (DNA): TGTGCCAGCAGTGTAACGAATCCGGTTCAGGGGGTAGGAATGGGCGAAAAACTGTTTTTT. Combining the CDR3 with reference TRBV2 and TRBJ1-4 gives the whole variable domain EPEVTQTPSHQVTQMGQEVILRCVPISNHLYFYWYRQILGQKVEFLVSFYNNEISEKSEIFDDQFSVERPDGSNFTLKIRSTKLEDSAMYFCASSVTNPVQGVGMGEKLFFGSGTQLSVL.

The chain links TRBV6-6 to TRBJ2-2; D perhaps matches TRBD2 (5 bases). Germline V lookup: CDR1 MNHNY, CDR2 SVGAGI (reference sequence). V gave up 5 bases and J gave up 6 bases, with 13 bases separating them. The CDR3 is 14 residues long. This CDR3 is CASSETPGAGELFF. DNA of the CDR3: TGTGCCAGCAGTGAGACTCCCGGGGCCGGGGAGCTGTTTTTT.

This clonotype was counted between two and nine times. The chain uses TRBV29-1 and TRBJ2-7; the match to TRBD1 covers 7 bases. The J segment lost 1 base and the V segment lost 3 bases, leaving 12 bases of the junction unmatched. CDR1 is SQVTM, CDR2 ANQGSEA, per germline. The CDR3 has 16 residues. The CDR3 DNA reads as TGCAGCGTTGAGATCCCGGGGAAGGGGGCTTCCTACGAGCAGTACTTC. Protein sequence: CSVEIPGKGASYEQYF.

The chain is built from TRBV10-3 and TRBJ1-1, with TRBD1 matching 9 bases. The V segment lost 11 bases and the J segment 1 base; nucleotides outside the gene matches: 5. The CDR3 is 13 amino acids. The germline V gene encodes CDR1 ENHRY and CDR2 SYGVKD. CDR3 in DNA: TGTGCCGGGCGGACAGGGGAGAACACTGAAGCTTTCTTT. Translated, it gives CAGRTGENTEAFF.

The table lists this clonotype with a few counts. The chain combines TRBV6-5 with TRBJ1-1, with D maybe TRBD1 (5 bases). V was clipped by 8 bases and J by 1 base, with 8 bases between them. Germline loops: CDR1 MNHEY, CDR2 SVGAGI. This CDR3 comprises 12 residues. The CDR3 reads CASWGGNTEAFF. DNA of the CDR3: TGTGCCAGCTGGGGGGGGAACACTGAAGCTTTCTTT.

This clonotype was observed many times. V usage is TRBV7-9 and J usage is TRBJ2-7; D might be TRBD1 (5 bases). The CDR3 runs 13 residues. Trimming cost V 5 bases and J 5 bases, with 13 bases left between them. Germline-derived CDR1 and CDR2 are SEHNR and FQNEAQ (reference sequence). The CDR3 region has the DNA TGTGCCAGCAGCCCCAGGGTGACCCACGAGCAGTACTTC. It codes for CASSPRVTHEQYF. Together with reference TRBV7-9 and TRBJ2-7, the CDR3 gives the full variable domain: DTGVSQNPRHKITKRGQNVTFRCDPISEHNRLYWYRQTLGQGPEFLTYFQNEAQLEKSRLLSDRFSAERPKGSFSTLEIQRTEQGDSAMYLCASSPRVTHEQYFGPGTRLTVT.

This clonotype was seen a handful of times. The V call is TRBV19, the J call TRBJ1-2; TRBD1 might be the D (5 bases). Germline CDR1 LNHDA, CDR2 SQIVND (reference sequence). Trimming removed 6 bases at V and 2 bases at J, with 16 bases between. CDR3 length: 15 residues. The CDR3 loop is CASSELRQRNYGYTF. The DNA for the CDR3 is TGTGCCAGTAGCGAACTTCGACAGAGAAACTATGGCTACACCTTC.

V is TRBV2 and J is TRBJ1-5, with TRBD1 matching 10 bases. The J segment lost 5 bases and the V segment lost 2 bases, leaving 3 bases of the junction unmatched. The CDR3 consists of 15 residues. In germline, CDR1 is SNHLY, CDR2 FYNNEI. In DNA form, the CDR3 reads TGTGCCAGCAGTGAATTAGGGACAGGGGATCAGCCCCAGCATTTT. This gives the protein CASSELGTGDQPQHF. The variable domain in full, with the rest retrieved from reference TRBV2 and TRBJ1-5, is EPEVTQTPSHQVTQMGQEVILRCVPISNHLYFYWYRQILGQKVEFLVSFYNNEISEKSEIFDDQFSVERPDGSNFTLKIRSTKLEDSAMYFCASSELGTGDQPQHFGDGTRLSIL.

This clonotype was counted a few times. The CDR3: CASSQDHGGSNQPQHF. CDR3 bases: TGCGCCAGCAGCCAAGATCATGGTGGGAGCAATCAGCCCCAGCATTTT. The chain couples TRBV4-3 to TRBJ1-5; no clear D. Germline CDR1 LGHNA, CDR2 YSLEER. V shed 0 bases and J shed 1 base, with 10 bases lying between them. The CDR3 covers 16 residues.

The gene calls are TRBV28 and TRBJ1-5; D ambiguous. Trimming took 6 bases from V and 3 from J, leaving 15 bases between them. Germline V CDR1 and CDR2: MDHEN, SYDVKM. The CDR3 is 15 residues long. The CDR3 region is CASRPSWGDNQPQHF. The CDR3 DNA is TGTGCCAGCAGACCATCATGGGGTGACAATCAGCCCCAGCATTTT.

This clonotype was counted ten times or more. This chain links TRBV12-3 or TRBV12-4 with TRBJ2-1; TRBD1 aligns across 8 bases. The CDR3 is made up of 15 amino acids. Trimming took 1 base from V and 4 from J; bases not matched to a gene: 3. In DNA, the CDR3 is TGTGCCAGCAGTTTAGGGGACAGGAATTACAATGAGCAGTTCTTC. Encoded protein: CASSLGDRNYNEQFF.

The chain employs TRBV29-1 and TRBJ1-4; 7 positions agree with TRBD1. Germline V lookup: CDR1 SQVTM, CDR2 ANQGSEA. After removal of 2 bases from V and 8 bases from J, the junction contained 5 bases not matched to a gene. This CDR3 has 13 amino acids. The CDR3 here is CSVERQGSEKLFF. The CDR3 bases are TGCAGCGTTGAAAGACAGGGAAGCGAAAAACTGTTTTTT.

This clonotype was recorded a few times. The chain uses TRBV29-1 and TRBJ1-2, with unresolved D. The CDR3 loop spans 14 amino acids. Germline CDR1 reads SQVTM; CDR2 reads ANQGSEA. Trimming took off 0 bases at V and 4 bases at J, with 12 bases between the two ends. CDR3 DNA: TGCAGCGTTGAAGATCTTAAGGTGGTCTATGGCTACACCTTC. This sequence encodes CSVEDLKVVYGYTF.

A word on this clonotype: Since a much larger clone is just one base distant, this may be a read error. DNA for the CDR3: TGTACCAGCAGTAATAGAGGGGAGGCAGTGAAGACCCAGTACTTC. Residues: CTSSNRGEAVKTQYF. J is TRBJ2-5 and V is TRBV7-6; tentatively, D is TRBD2 (6 bases). Germline V lookup: CDR1 SGHVS, CDR2 FNYEAQ. The CDR3 totals 15 residues.

V is TRBV4-1 and J is TRBJ1-5; D gene uncertain. In germline, CDR1 is MGHRA, CDR2 YSYEKL. Trimming shortened V by 1 base and J by 2 bases, and 12 bases separated the two germline ends. This CDR3 comprises 16 residues. In DNA, the CDR3 is TGCGCCAGCAGCCAAGTTCCCGCAGAGGGCAATCAGCCCCAGCATTTT. Encoded protein: CASSQVPAEGNQPQHF.

This chain uses TRBV2 with TRBJ2-7; D unresolved. With 1 base removed from V and 5 bases from J, the gap between germline ends came to 12 bases. The CDR3 runs to 14 residues. Germline V CDR1 and CDR2: SNHLY, FYNNEI. DNA for the CDR3: TGTGCCAGCAGTGAAGACAGAACCAGGAACGAGCAGTACTTC. It is translated as CASSEDRTRNEQYF.

The genes are TRBV6-5 and TRBJ1-1; D ambiguous. From germline, CDR1 is MNHEY and CDR2 SVGAGI. CDR3 length: 15 residues. V was shortened by 0 bases and J by 0 bases, with 8 bases between the two germline ends. CDR3 DNA: TGTGCCAGCAGTTACTCCGCCAGCATGAACACTGAAGCTTTCTTT. Translating gives CASSYSASMNTEAFF.

CDR3 DNA sequence: TGCAGCGTCGCAGGGGGTAACTACCGCAATGAGCAGTTCTTC. This translates into CSVAGGNYRNEQFF. This chain connects TRBV29-1 to TRBJ2-1; the match to TRBD1 covers 7 bases. CDR1 is SQVTM, CDR2 ANQGSEA, per germline. V shed 6 bases, J shed 6 bases, and the junction held 11 bases outside the gene matches. The CDR3 length is 14 residues.

This clonotype was observed many times. The gene calls are TRBV12-3 or TRBV12-4 and TRBJ2-7, with 9 bases that match TRBD1. CDR3 length: 14 residues. J was trimmed by 4 bases and V by 5 bases; bases with no gene match: 6. CDR3 bases: TGTGCCAGCAGTCCAGTGGACAGGGGTTACGAGCAGTACTTC. Translated: CASSPVDRGYEQYF.

The chain carries TRBV29-1 and TRBJ1-2; D is uncertain. Trimming shortened V by 7 bases and J by 6 bases, and 12 bases separated the two germline ends. Germline CDR1 and CDR2: SQVTM and ANQGSEA. This CDR3 has 11 amino acids. The CDR3 sequence is CSASRRDGYTF. DNA for the CDR3: TGCAGCGCTTCTCGGAGGGATGGCTACACCTTC.